This TCR beta chain was captured by sequencing in a study of CD8 T cells in Susac syndrome. RNA was extracted with the RNeasy kit, and a quantity of about 0.5 to 1 ug was reverse transcribed using random hexamers. The authors amplified TCR beta CDR3 across 54 Vbeta and 13 Jbeta using immunoSEQ multiplex PCR. TCRdb ran MiXCR on the immunoSEQ multiplex PCR reads and lists one entry per CDR3 protein. Of around 77,000 distinct CDR3 sequences in the sample, nearly 96% are singletons; the top ten hold more than 0.09%. The CDR3 totals 11 residues. CDR1 is SNHLY and CDR2 is FYNNEI in the germline V gene. V was trimmed by 6 bases and J by 6 bases, leaving 9 bases between them.

The V and J genes are TRBV2 and TRBJ2-7; D gene unclear. Sequencing was performed on CD4+ T cells from PBMCs. The sequence was collected from a human donor with multiple sclerosis. CDR3 in amino acids: CASSTVSEQYF. For the CDR3, the DNA is TGTGCCAGCAGCACAGTTTCCGAGCAGTACTTC.